These T cell receptor beta chains were read from a single sample in a study of shared clonotypes between healthy human individuals. Sequencing was performed with immunoSEQ multiplex PCR; in TCRdb, only in-frame clones are kept and a portion is missing. The data hold nearly 2 million clones, with about 95% observed a single time. Material for sequencing was naive CD8+ T cells sorted from blood. The receptor set was obtained from a man aged 18 to 30 in good health. Each CDR3 is given with its conserved first and last residue. A D gene is named only where the DNA matches it firmly. The size of a clone is reported for some rows only, either as once, few or many, or as a class for expanded clones.

D,V,J,length,size,CDR3,DNA
NA,TRBV29-1,TRBJ1-1,11,NA,CSGRWVDVAFF,TGCAGCGGGAGGTGGGTGGACGTAGCTTTCTTT
TRBD1,TRBV27,TRBJ2-7,16,NA,CASSLQGVTTPYEQYF,TGTGCCAGCAGTTTACAGGGGGTGACGACCCCCTACGAGCAGTACTTC
NA,TRBV20-1,TRBJ1-1,10,NA,CSARPSEAFF,TGCAGTGCGAGGCCATCTGAAGCTTTCTTT
TRBD2,TRBV2,TRBJ2-7,13,NA,CASSEGLSYEQYF,TGTGCCAGCAGTGAGGGACTATCTTACGAGCAGTACTTC
NA,TRBV27,TRBJ1-1,12,few,CASSSGNTEAFF,TGTGCCAGCAGTTCGGGGAACACTGAAGCTTTCTTT
TRBD1,TRBV19,TRBJ1-1,15,NA,CASTGTGGEVTEAFF,TGTGCCAGTACAGGGACAGGGGGCGAGGTCACTGAAGCTTTCTTT
TRBD1,TRBV27,TRBJ1-2,13,NA,CASSPQGAGGYTF,TGTGCCAGCAGTCCCCAGGGGGCCGGGGGCTACACCTTC
TRBD2,TRBV29-1,TRBJ2-7,15,NA,CSVGSRTSGRGEQYF,TGCAGCGTTGGGTCCAGGACTAGCGGGAGAGGGGAGCAGTACTTC
NA,TRBV7-9,TRBJ2-7,15,NA,CASSPHGTEFYEQYF,TGTGCCAGCAGCCCCCACGGGACCGAATTCTACGAGCAGTACTTC
NA,TRBV23-1,TRBJ1-6,17,NA,CASSQSPDEPFYSPLHF,TGCGCCAGCAGTCAATCTCCCGACGAGCCGTTCTATTCACCCCTCCACTTT
NA,TRBV27,TRBJ1-5,14,few,CASRLGVSIQPQHF,TGTGCCAGCAGACTAGGGGTATCGATTCAGCCCCAGCATTTT
NA,TRBV4-1,TRBJ1-2,17,NA,CASSQVLQGRGPGGYTF,TGCGCCAGCAGCCAGGTTCTTCAGGGGCGAGGGCCGGGTGGCTACACCTTC
NA,TRBV11-2,TRBJ2-1,16,NA,CASSPWRASSYNEQFF,TGTGCCAGCAGCCCCTGGCGGGCGAGCTCCTACAATGAGCAGTTCTTC
NA,TRBV6-1,TRBJ2-7,13,once,CASSVRTRYEQYF,TGTGCCAGCAGTGTAAGGACAAGATACGAGCAGTACTTC
TRBD1,TRBV19,TRBJ2-7,14,NA,CASSIGQGDYEQYF,TGTGCCAGTAGTATCGGACAGGGTGATTACGAGCAGTACTTC
TRBD1,TRBV7-9,TRBJ1-1,15,NA,CASSFSGGGRAEAFF,TGTGCCAGCAGCTTCTCAGGGGGCGGTAGGGCTGAAGCTTTCTTT
TRBD1,TRBV5-4,TRBJ2-7,15,NA,CASSPGGVFSYEQYF,TGTGCCAGCAGCCCAGGGGGCGTATTCTCCTACGAGCAGTACTTC
NA,TRBV28,TRBJ2-7,14,NA,CASSLSDSSYEQYF,TGTGCCAGCAGTTTAAGTGACAGCTCCTACGAGCAGTACTTC
NA,TRBV10-3,TRBJ2-1,13,NA,CAISELPTGEQFF,TGTGCCATCAGTGAGTTGCCCACGGGTGAGCAGTTCTTC
NA,TRBV6-5,TRBJ2-7,14,NA,CASSYSDQGYEQYF,TGTGCCAGCAGTTACTCGGACCAGGGCTACGAGCAGTACTTC
TRBD1,TRBV7-7,TRBJ2-7,14,once,CASSFGTGDNEQYF,TGTGCTAGCAGCTTTGGGACAGGGGACAACGAGCAGTACTTC
TRBD1,TRBV2,TRBJ1-1,14,NA,CASSYGQGGTEAFF,TGTGCCAGCAGTTACGGACAGGGTGGCACTGAAGCTTTCTTT
NA,TRBV19,TRBJ1-6,17,NA,CASSIAVVTVYNSPLHF,TGTGCCAGTAGTATTGCGGTGGTGACCGTCTATAATTCACCCCTCCACTTT
NA,TRBV4-1,TRBJ1-1,14,NA,CASSQERVWPEAFF,TGCGCCAGCAGCCAAGAGCGGGTTTGGCCTGAAGCTTTCTTT
NA,TRBV4-1,TRBJ1-5,13,NA,CASSTYREQPQHF,TGCGCCAGCAGCACATACAGGGAACAGCCCCAGCATTTT
NA,TRBV4-3,TRBJ2-7,15,NA,CASSQVLSESYEQYF,TGCGCCAGCAGCCAAGTTCTGTCTGAGTCCTACGAGCAGTACTTC
NA,TRBV28,TRBJ2-7,17,NA,CASSSRTGRAALYEQYF,TGTGCCAGCAGTTCTAGGACAGGGAGGGCGGCACTCTACGAGCAGTACTTC
NA,TRBV6-1,TRBJ2-2,17,NA,CASSEDPASENTGELFF,TGTGCCAGCAGTGAAGACCCGGCTAGCGAAAACACCGGGGAGCTGTTTTTT
NA,TRBV4-1,TRBJ1-5,14,NA,CASSQEEGNQPQHF,TGCGCCAGCAGCCAAGAGGAGGGCAATCAGCCCCAGCATTTT
TRBD1,TRBV27,TRBJ1-1,14,NA,CASSLGRGQTEAFF,TGTGCCAGCAGTTTGGGCAGGGGGCAAACTGAAGCTTTCTTT
TRBD1,TRBV9,TRBJ1-2,16,once,CASSVGGQAGVYGYTF,TGTGCCAGCAGCGTAGGAGGACAGGCAGGGGTCTATGGCTACACCTTC
TRBD1,TRBV9,TRBJ2-5,15,NA,CASSVGTGAQETQYF,TGTGCCAGCAGCGTGGGGACAGGGGCACAAGAGACCCAGTACTTC
NA,TRBV29-1,TRBJ1-2,14,NA,CSVEEGMPDYGYTF,TGCAGCGTTGAGGAAGGGATGCCTGACTATGGCTACACCTTC
NA,TRBV10-1,TRBJ2-5,14,NA,CASSGSQGGETQYF,TGCGCCAGCAGTGGCTCGCAGGGCGGAGAGACCCAGTACTTC
NA,TRBV5-6,TRBJ1-5,14,NA,CASSLLDSNQPQHF,TGTGCCAGCAGCTTGTTGGATAGCAATCAGCCCCAGCATTTT
NA,TRBV30,TRBJ1-5,14,NA,CAWNRMNSNQPQHF,TGTGCCTGGAACAGGATGAATAGCAATCAGCCCCAGCATTTT
TRBD2,TRBV2,TRBJ2-5,18,NA,CASSGTGLAGGPAGTQYF,TGTGCCAGCAGTGGGACGGGACTAGCGGGAGGGCCGGCGGGGACCCAGTACTTC
TRBD2,TRBV11-2,TRBJ2-7,16,NA,CASSLPSGGGFYEQYF,TGTGCCAGCAGCTTACCCAGCGGGGGGGGGTTCTACGAGCAGTACTTC
NA,TRBV7-9,TRBJ1-1,12,NA,CASPGLNTEAFF,TGTGCCAGTCCAGGGTTGAACACTGAAGCTTTCTTT
TRBD2,TRBV28,TRBJ2-7,14,NA,CASRLAGDPYEQYF,TGTGCCAGCAGACTAGCGGGGGACCCCTACGAGCAGTACTTC
NA,TRBV5-6,TRBJ2-4,14,once,CASSLGVAKNIQYF,TGTGCCAGCAGCTTGGGGGTAGCCAAAAACATTCAGTACTTC
NA,TRBV7-9,TRBJ1-1,15,NA,CASSPPASLNTEAFF,TGTGCCAGCAGCCCCCCCGCCTCGTTGAACACTGAAGCTTTCTTT
TRBD1,TRBV4-1,TRBJ2-1,16,NA,CASSSRGQSSYNEQFF,TGCGCCAGCAGCTCTCGGGGACAGTCCTCCTACAATGAGCAGTTCTTC
NA,TRBV6-5,TRBJ2-1,11,NA,CASSIGSEQFF,TGTGCCAGCAGCATAGGAAGTGAGCAGTTCTTC
TRBD2,TRBV7-8,TRBJ2-1,17,NA,CASSMGLAGGPYNEQFF,TGTGCCAGCAGCATGGGACTAGCGGGGGGGCCCTACAATGAGCAGTTCTTC
TRBD2,TRBV28,TRBJ2-1,18,NA,CASSLVLAGGENYNEQFF,TGTGCCAGCAGTTTAGTACTAGCGGGGGGGGAAAATTACAATGAGCAGTTCTTC
TRBD2,TRBV11-3,TRBJ2-1,14,NA,CASSPGLAGNEQFF,TGTGCCAGCAGCCCCGGACTAGCGGGAAATGAGCAGTTCTTC
NA,TRBV10-2,TRBJ1-1,13,NA,CASSYDRRAEAFF,TGCGCCAGCAGTTACGACAGGCGGGCTGAAGCTTTCTTT
NA,TRBV4-1,TRBJ1-3,14,NA,CASSQDDNGNTIYF,TGCGCCAGCAGCCAAGATGACAACGGAAACACCATATATTTT
TRBD2,TRBV2,TRBJ2-5,19,once,CASSSLPGLDSLSQETQYF,TGTGCCAGCAGTTCTCTTCCGGGACTAGACTCCCTCTCCCAAGAGACCCAGTACTTC
NA,TRBV5-1,TRBJ1-1,15,once,CASSFEGHPNTEAFF,TGCGCCAGCAGCTTCGAGGGACACCCAAACACTGAAGCTTTCTTT
NA,TRBV6-6,TRBJ1-4,13,NA,CASLGRVEEKLFF,TGTGCCAGCTTAGGCCGGGTGGAGGAAAAACTGTTTTTT
NA,TRBV7-9,TRBJ2-1,14,NA,CASSPTISRNEQFF,TGTGCCAGCAGCCCTACAATTAGCCGGAATGAGCAGTTCTTC